This T cell receptor (beta chain) was retrieved from a study of spatial heterogeneity in lung cancer. Looking at the study overall: The study observed each unique TCR and UMI combination more than ten times on average in raw reads.

Germline lookup yields CDR1 ENHRY and CDR2 SYGVKD. V was clipped by 10 bases and J by 7 bases, with 11 bases between them. The CDR3 length is 11 residues. TCRdb independently ran MiXCR on the 5' RACE reads; one entry per CDR3 protein. The sample records almost 75,000 distinct CDR3 sequences, 13% being singletons. This clonotype is labeled medium-sized. Time point here: sample taken at primary tumor resection. Unsorted whole RNA of tumor, nontumor lung or frozen PBMC was sequenced. The V gene is TRBV10-3, the J gene TRBJ2-1; no clear D gene. Sequences were derived from PBMCs, sampled at surgery. This clonotype was sampled from a male donor with early-stage non-small cell lung cancer. CDR3 coding DNA: TGTGCCACAACCAATGTAAATGAGCAGTTCTTC. It yields the protein CATTNVNEQFF.